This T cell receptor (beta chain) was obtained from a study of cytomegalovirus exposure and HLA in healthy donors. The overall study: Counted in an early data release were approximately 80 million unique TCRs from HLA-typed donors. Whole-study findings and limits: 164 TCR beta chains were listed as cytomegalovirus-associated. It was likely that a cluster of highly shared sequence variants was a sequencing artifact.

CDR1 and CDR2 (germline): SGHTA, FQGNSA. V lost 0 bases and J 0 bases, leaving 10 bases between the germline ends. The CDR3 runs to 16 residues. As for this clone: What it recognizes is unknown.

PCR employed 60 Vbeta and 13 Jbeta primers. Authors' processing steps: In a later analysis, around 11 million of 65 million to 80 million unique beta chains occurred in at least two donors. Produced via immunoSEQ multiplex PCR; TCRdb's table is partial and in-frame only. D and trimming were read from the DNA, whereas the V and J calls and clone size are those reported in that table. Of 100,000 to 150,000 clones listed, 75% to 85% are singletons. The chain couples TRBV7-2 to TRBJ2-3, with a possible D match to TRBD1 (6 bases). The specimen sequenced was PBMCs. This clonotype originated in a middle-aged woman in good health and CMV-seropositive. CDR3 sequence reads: CASSLAGHPSTDTQYF. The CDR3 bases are TGTGCCAGCAGCTTAGCGGGACATCCTAGCACAGATACGCAGTATTTT.